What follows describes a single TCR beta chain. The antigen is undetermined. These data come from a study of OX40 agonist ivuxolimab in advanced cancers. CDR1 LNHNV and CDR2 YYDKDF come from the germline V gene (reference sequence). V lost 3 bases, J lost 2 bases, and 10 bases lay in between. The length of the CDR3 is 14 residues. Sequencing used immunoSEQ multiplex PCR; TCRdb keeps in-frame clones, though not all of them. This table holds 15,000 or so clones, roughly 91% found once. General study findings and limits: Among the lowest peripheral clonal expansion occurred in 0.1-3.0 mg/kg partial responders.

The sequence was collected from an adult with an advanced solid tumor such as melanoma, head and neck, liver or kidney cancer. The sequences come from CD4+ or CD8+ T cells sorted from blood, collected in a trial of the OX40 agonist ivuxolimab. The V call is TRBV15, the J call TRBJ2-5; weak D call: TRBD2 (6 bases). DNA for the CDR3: TGTGCCACCAGCAGCAGGAGGGGTCAAGAGACCCAGTACTTC. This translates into CATSSRRGQETQYF.